This is a list of T cell receptor beta chains from one sample in a study of neurological immune-mediated disorders. Each CDR3 protein is one row after TCRdb ran MiXCR on the 5' RACE reads. The profile shows about 51,000 distinct CDR3 sequences, roughly 15% of them singletons. Specimen: PBMCs. These receptors originate from a man aged 55 to 69 in good health. The CDR3 runs from the conserved cysteine through the conserved F or W. The D gene is left open where the match is weak. Size values are once, few and many counts, or a class for expanded clones, and some rows have none.

d_gene	j_gene	v_gene	abundance	CDR3nt	CDR3aa
TRBD2	TRBJ2-5	TRBV29-1	many	TGCAGCGTCGCGGGTCTAGCGGGGCAAGAGACCCAGTACTTC	CSVAGLAGQETQYF
-	TRBJ1-5	TRBV7-8	many	TGTGCCAGCAGCTTAATCGGGGGAATCAATCAGCCCCAGCATTTT	CASSLIGGINQPQHF
-	TRBJ1-1	TRBV7-9	many	TGTGCCAGCAGCTTAATTTTAGGGAGGGGGAACACTGAAGCTTTCTTT	CASSLILGRGNTEAFF
TRBD1	TRBJ2-3	TRBV7-2	many	TGTGCCAGCAGCCACCGACAGGGGGTTAGCACAGATACGCAGTATTTT	CASSHRQGVSTDTQYF
-	TRBJ1-5	TRBV6-2/TRBV6-3	-	TGTGCCAGCAGCCACCACCGGGGTGCCCAGCCCCAGCATTTT	CASSHHRGAQPQHF
TRBD2	TRBJ2-1	TRBV5-1	many	TGCGCCAGCAGCTTGGTCGGCAGGCGGGGGAACAATGAGCAGTTCTTC	CASSLVGRRGNNEQFF
-	TRBJ2-6	TRBV3-1	many	TGTGCCAGCAGCCAAGGGGCTGGGGCCAACGTCCTGACTTTC	CASSQGAGANVLTF
-	TRBJ1-2	TRBV5-1	many	TGCGCCAGCAGCTTGTCGGGGGGTGGCTATGGCTACACCTTC	CASSLSGGGYGYTF
TRBD2	TRBJ2-1	TRBV7-2	many	TGTGCCAGCACCAAACGTCCGGGACTAGATTACGAGCAGTTCTTC	CASTKRPGLDYEQFF
-	TRBJ1-5	TRBV6-2/TRBV6-3	many	TGTGCCAGCAGTTATGCCAGGGATCAGCCCCAGCATTTT	CASSYARDQPQHF
-	TRBJ1-5	TRBV4-2	many	TGTGCCAGCAGCCCCGGGTCTACCAGGGAGCCCCAGCATTTT	CASSPGSTREPQHF
-	TRBJ2-1	TRBV30	-	TGTGCCTGGAGCGGGGGTTTAGGGTCCTACAATGAGCAGTTCTTC	CAWSGGLGSYNEQFF
TRBD2	TRBJ2-2	TRBV5-1	many	TGCGCCAGCAGCTTCGGGACTAGCCAAACCACCGGGGAGCTGTTTTTT	CASSFGTSQTTGELFF
-	TRBJ1-3	TRBV16	-	TGTGCCAGCAGCCAATTATCGCAAGTCTCTGGAAACACCATATATTTT	CASSQLSQVSGNTIYF
-	TRBJ2-2	TRBV11-3	many	TGTGCCAGCAGCTTAGGACCTAGCGCCGGGGAGCTGTTTTTT	CASSLGPSAGELFF
TRBD2	TRBJ2-7	TRBV6-1	many	TGTGCCAGCAGTTGGACTAGCGGGGCCAACTACGAGCAGTACTTC	CASSWTSGANYEQYF
-	TRBJ2-2	TRBV9	many	TGTGCCAGCAGCGTATCCCTCGGGGAGCTGTTTTTT	CASSVSLGELFF
TRBD2	TRBJ2-1	TRBV9	many	TGTGCCAGCAGCATCCTAGCGGGAGCGGACAATGAGCAGTTCTTC	CASSILAGADNEQFF
-	TRBJ2-5	TRBV5-6	many	TGTGCCAGCAGCTTGGTTCGCGGACGGCAATATGAGACCCAGTACTTC	CASSLVRGRQYETQYF
-	TRBJ2-7	TRBV11-2	few	TGTGCCAGCAGCTTAGAGCCAGGGAGAGACGAGCAGTACTTC	CASSLEPGRDEQYF
-	TRBJ2-1	TRBV7-9	many	TGTGCCAGCAGCTTAGCGGGAGGTGAAAATGAGCAGTTCTTC	CASSLAGGENEQFF
-	TRBJ1-1	TRBV12-3/TRBV12-4	many	TGTGCCAGCCGAACAGACAGCCGGAGCACTGAAGCTTTCTTT	CASRTDSRSTEAFF
TRBD2	TRBJ2-2	TRBV11-2	many	TGTGCCAGCAGCTCAGGACTAGCTAGCGCCGGGGAGCTGTTTTTT	CASSSGLASAGELFF
-	TRBJ2-2	TRBV7-2	many	TGTGCCAGCAGCTCACAGAGAACCGGGGAGCTGTTTTTT	CASSSQRTGELFF
TRBD2	TRBJ2-3	TRBV9	many	TGTGCCAGCAGCAGTTTCACACTAGCGGGAGTAGCAGATACGCAGTATTTT	CASSSFTLAGVADTQYF
-	TRBJ2-7	TRBV28	many	TGTGCCAGCAACCAGGGGACCTACGAGCAGTACTTC	CASNQGTYEQYF
TRBD2	TRBJ2-3	TRBV20-1	many	TGCAGTGCTAGAGATACCCTAGCGGGAGGGCCAGATACGCAGTATTTT	CSARDTLAGGPDTQYF
-	TRBJ2-3	TRBV5-1	many	TGCGCCAGCAGCCCGGAGGCCACCCCCCCAGATACGCAGTATTTT	CASSPEATPPDTQYF
-	TRBJ1-2	TRBV6-5	many	TGTGCCAGCAGGCGAAGGGTTGGGGAAGGCTACACCTTC	CASRRRVGEGYTF
TRBD1	TRBJ2-7	TRBV28	-	TGTGCCAGCAGTCTGGGACAGCCTTACGAGCAGTACTTC	CASSLGQPYEQYF
TRBD2	TRBJ2-2	TRBV7-2	many	TGTGCCAGCAGCTCTCTAGCGGGGGCCACCGGGGAGCTGTTTTTT	CASSSLAGATGELFF
-	TRBJ2-7	TRBV28	many	TGTGCCAGCTCCGGGACACCGACTTACGAGCAGTACTTC	CASSGTPTYEQYF
-	TRBJ1-1	TRBV12-3/TRBV12-4	many	TGTGCCAGCAGTTCCGAACCTGGGGGGGCCGAAGCTTTCTTT	CASSSEPGGAEAFF
-	TRBJ2-1	TRBV5-1	many	TGCGCCAGCAGCTTGGCAGCTAGCGCAGCTTCCTACAATGAGCAGTTCTTC	CASSLAASAASYNEQFF
TRBD2	TRBJ2-2	TRBV11-1	-	TGTGCCAGCACACCCCGGCCTAGCGGAGCCGGGGAGCTGTTTTTT	CASTPRPSGAGELFF
-	TRBJ2-1	TRBV5-1	many	TGCGCCAGCAGCTTGGTCGGGGGGCCTTACAATGAGCAGTTCTTC	CASSLVGGPYNEQFF
-	TRBJ2-1	TRBV20-1	many	TGCAGTGCTAGAGATGGGAAGAGCTCCTACAATGAGCAGTTCTTC	CSARDGKSSYNEQFF
-	TRBJ2-7	TRBV7-2	-	TGCGCCAGCAGCATTGCCGGGACCGACCGGGAGCAGTACTTC	CASSIAGTDREQYF
TRBD2	TRBJ2-7	TRBV20-1	many	TGCAGTGTGTCTAGCGGGAGCTCCTACGAGCAGTACTTC	CSVSSGSSYEQYF
-	TRBJ1-2	TRBV10-3	many	TGTGCCATCAGTGTCGAAGGAGCTAACTATGGCTACACCTTC	CAISVEGANYGYTF
TRBD1	TRBJ2-5	TRBV5-1	many	TGCGCCAGCAGCTTGGCCCTACAGGGGGAGACCCAGTACTTC	CASSLALQGETQYF
-	TRBJ2-7	TRBV28	many	TGTGCCAGCGTGGGGGGAAGTCCCCCCTACGAGCAGTACTTC	CASVGGSPPYEQYF
TRBD1	TRBJ1-2	TRBV29-1	many	TGCAGCGTTGGTGGAGGGGGCCGAGGTGGCTACACCTTC	CSVGGGGRGGYTF
TRBD1	TRBJ2-5	TRBV5-5	once	TGTGCCAGCAGCCGACAGGGGGGGTGGGATACCCAGTACTTC	CASSRQGGWDTQYF
-	TRBJ1-5	TRBV6-1	-	TGTGCCAGCAGTGAACTACAGAATAGCAATCAGCCCCAGCATTTT	CASSELQNSNQPQHF
-	TRBJ1-2	TRBV21-1	many	TGTGCCAGCTCCGAAAGGGACAGGGGGCAAGGCTACACCTTC	CASSERDRGQGYTF
TRBD1	TRBJ2-5	TRBV5-6	many	TGTGCCAGCAGCTTGCGGCAGACAGGGGGTAAAGAGACCCAGTACTTC	CASSLRQTGGKETQYF
-	TRBJ2-3	TRBV30	few	TGTGCCTGGAGTGGAGTGCAAAACCTTCCGAGGGATACGCAGTATTTT	CAWSGVQNLPRDTQYF
TRBD2	TRBJ2-3	TRBV20-1	many	TGCAGTGCTGACAAGCGGGAGGGGTCAGATACGCAGTATTTT	CSADKREGSDTQYF
TRBD2	TRBJ2-3	TRBV20-1	-	TGCAGTGCCCCTTCACCAGCGGGAGTAACAGATACGCAGTATTTT	CSAPSPAGVTDTQYF
-	TRBJ1-1	TRBV7-2	many	TGTGCCAGCAGTCGTACGGCCGGCCGGACTGAAGCTTTCTTT	CASSRTAGRTEAFF
-	TRBJ2-5	TRBV9	many	TGTGCCAGCAGCGTAGGGAGGGGACCTCAAGAGACCCAGTACTTC	CASSVGRGPQETQYF
-	TRBJ1-6	TRBV20-1	many	TGCAGTGCTTTCACGGGAGGCTACGATAATTCACCCCTCCACTTT	CSAFTGGYDNSPLHF
-	TRBJ2-3	TRBV28	many	TGTGCCAGCGTCCCACACGACTCTAGGGATTGGGGTACAGATACGCAGTATTTT	CASVPHDSRDWGTDTQYF
-	TRBJ2-3	TRBV20-1	many	TGCAGTGCTAGAGGGGCCGGGCGGGAAGATGATACGCAGTATTTT	CSARGAGREDDTQYF
TRBD1	TRBJ1-5	TRBV25-1	many	TGTGCCAGCAGTGACGACAGGGAAGGTCAGCCCCAGCATTTT	CASSDDREGQPQHF